Listed here are 5 T cell receptor beta chains from one sample, sequenced in a study of T cell responses to AZD1222 COVID-19 vaccine. Assay: immunoSEQ multiplex PCR; the TCRdb copy retains only in-frame clones and omits some. This table has just under 90,000 clones, 75% to 90% appearing once. The source was peripheral blood, collected 28 days after the second AZD1222 dose. The source is an adult who received the AZD1222 COVID-19 vaccine.

The gene calls are TRBV28 and TRBJ2-3; the D gene could be TRBD1 or TRBD2 (5 bases each). Trimming took 6 bases from V and 0 from J, leaving 16 bases between them. This CDR3 comprises 16 residues. CDR1 is MDHEN and CDR2 is SYDVKM in the germline V gene. The CDR3 coding sequence is TGTGCCAGCAGACACCTCGGGACCACAAGCACAGATACGCAGTATTTT. Translation: CASRHLGTTSTDTQYF.

The V and J genes are TRBV7-9 and TRBJ1-3; D gene unclear. This CDR3 spans 14 amino acids. The V gene's germline CDR1 is SEHNR and CDR2 FQNEAQ (reference sequence). Trimming cost V 5 bases and J 4 bases, with 12 bases left between them. CDR3 residues: CASSIGRRGNTIYF. CDR3 bases: TGTGCCAGCAGCATAGGGAGGAGAGGAAACACCATATATTTT. Filled out from reference TRBV7-9 and TRBJ1-3, the complete variable domain reads DTGVSQNPRHKITKRGQNVTFRCDPISEHNRLYWYRQTLGQGPEFLTYFQNEAQLEKSRLLSDRFSAERPKGSFSTLEIQRTEQGDSAMYLCASSIGRRGNTIYFGEGSWLTVV.

The CDR3 protein is CAWSGQQGAGGYTF. CDR3 nucleotide sequence: TGTGCCTGGAGTGGACAGCAGGGGGCGGGTGGCTACACCTTC. The chain is built from TRBV30 and TRBJ1-2; 8 nucleotides line up with TRBD1. Germline loops: CDR1 GTSNPN, CDR2 SVGIG (reference sequence). The CDR3 is 14 residues long. J gave up 7 bases and V 1 base, and 8 bases lay outside the gene matches.

The rearrangement links TRBV19 to TRBJ1-1; a weak D match, TRBD1 (5 bases). V was pared by 6 bases and J by 9 bases, with 14 bases between. Germline V CDR1 and CDR2: LNHDA, SQIVND (reference sequence). This CDR3 has 12 amino acids. The CDR3 here is CASRAGTDKAFF. The CDR3 coding sequence is TGTGCCAGTAGGGCCGGGACGGATAAAGCTTTCTTT.

This chain uses TRBV13 with TRBJ2-3, with 9 bases fitting TRBD2. V was clipped by 2 bases and J by 4 bases; unmatched bases: 7. The length of the CDR3 is 16 residues. Germline V gene sequence: CDR1 PRHDT, CDR2 FYEKMQ (reference sequence). CDR3 region: CASSLRLAGLPDTQYF. For the CDR3, the DNA is TGTGCCAGCAGCTTAAGGCTAGCGGGGCTTCCAGATACGCAGTATTTT.